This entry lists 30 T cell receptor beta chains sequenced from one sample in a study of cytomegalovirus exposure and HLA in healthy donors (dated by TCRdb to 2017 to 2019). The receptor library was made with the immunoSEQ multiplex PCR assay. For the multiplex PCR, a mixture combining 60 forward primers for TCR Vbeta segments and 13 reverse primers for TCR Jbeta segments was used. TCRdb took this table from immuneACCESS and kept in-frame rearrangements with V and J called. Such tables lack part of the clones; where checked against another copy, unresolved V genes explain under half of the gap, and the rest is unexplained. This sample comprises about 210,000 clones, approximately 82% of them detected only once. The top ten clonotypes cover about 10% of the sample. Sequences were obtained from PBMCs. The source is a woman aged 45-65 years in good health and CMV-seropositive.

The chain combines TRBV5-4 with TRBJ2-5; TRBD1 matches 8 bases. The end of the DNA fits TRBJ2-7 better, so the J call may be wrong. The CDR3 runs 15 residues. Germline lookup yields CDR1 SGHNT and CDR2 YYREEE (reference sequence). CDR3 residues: CASSWEGQGRYEQYF. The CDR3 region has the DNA TGTGCCAGCAGCTGGGAAGGACAGGGTAGGTACGAGCAGTACTTC.

CDR3 sequence reads: CASRDRNTIYF. The DNA of the CDR3 is TGCGCCAGCAGGGACAGGAACACCATATATTTT. This rearrangement joins TRBV4-1 to TRBJ1-3; 7 positions agree with TRBD1. V dropped 6 bases and J dropped 7; count of bases not matched to a gene: 0. The length of the CDR3 is 11 residues. Germline CDR1 is MGHRA and CDR2 is YSYEKL.

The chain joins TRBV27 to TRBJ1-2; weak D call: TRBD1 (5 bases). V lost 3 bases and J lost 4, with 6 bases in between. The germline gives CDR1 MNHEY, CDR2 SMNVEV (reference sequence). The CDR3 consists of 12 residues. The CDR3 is CASSFQGYGYTF. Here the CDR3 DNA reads TGTGCCAGCAGTTTCCAGGGCTATGGCTACACCTTC.

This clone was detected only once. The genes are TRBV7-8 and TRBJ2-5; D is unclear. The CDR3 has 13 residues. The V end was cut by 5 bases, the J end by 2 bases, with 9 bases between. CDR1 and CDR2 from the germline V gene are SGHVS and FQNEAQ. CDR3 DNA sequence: TGTGCCAGCAGCATGAGAATACAAGAGACCCAGTACTTC. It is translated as CASSMRIQETQYF.

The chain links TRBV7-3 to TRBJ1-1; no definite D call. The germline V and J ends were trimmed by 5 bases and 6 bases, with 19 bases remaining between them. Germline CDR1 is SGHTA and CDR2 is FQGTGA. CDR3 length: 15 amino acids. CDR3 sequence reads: CASSPDGEGGSEAFF. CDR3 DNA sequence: TGTGCCAGCAGCCCCGACGGGGAGGGTGGGTCTGAAGCTTTCTTT.

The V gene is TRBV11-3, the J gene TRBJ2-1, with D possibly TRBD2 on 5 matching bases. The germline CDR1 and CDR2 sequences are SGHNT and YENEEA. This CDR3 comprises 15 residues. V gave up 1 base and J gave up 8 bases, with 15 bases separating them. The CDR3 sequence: CASSLASSLSHEQFF. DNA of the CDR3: TGTGCCAGCAGCTTAGCTAGCTCCCTCTCCCATGAGCAGTTCTTC.

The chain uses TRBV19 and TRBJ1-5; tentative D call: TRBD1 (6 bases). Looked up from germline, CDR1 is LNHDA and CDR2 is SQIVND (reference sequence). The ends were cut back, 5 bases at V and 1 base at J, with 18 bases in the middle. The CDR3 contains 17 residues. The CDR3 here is CASSQRGGAKSNQPQHF. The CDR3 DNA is TGTGCCAGTAGTCAAAGGGGGGGGGCGAAAAGCAATCAGCCCCAGCATTTT.

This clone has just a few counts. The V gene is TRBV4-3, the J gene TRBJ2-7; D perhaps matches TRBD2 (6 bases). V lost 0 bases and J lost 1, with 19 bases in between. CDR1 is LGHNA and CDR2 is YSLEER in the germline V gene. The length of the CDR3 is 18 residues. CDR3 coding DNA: TGCGCCAGCAGCCAAGAACTATTGGCGGGGTTAAGGTCCTACGAGCAGTACTTC. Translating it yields CASSQELLAGLRSYEQYF.

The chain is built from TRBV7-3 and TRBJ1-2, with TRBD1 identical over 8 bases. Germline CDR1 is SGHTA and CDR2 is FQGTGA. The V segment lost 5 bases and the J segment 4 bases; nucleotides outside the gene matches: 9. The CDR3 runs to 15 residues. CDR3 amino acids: CASSETYRGTYGYTF. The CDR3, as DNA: TGTGCCAGCAGCGAGACCTACAGGGGGACCTATGGCTACACCTTC. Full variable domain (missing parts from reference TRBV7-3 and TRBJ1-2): GAGVSQTPSNKVTEKGKYVELRCDPISGHTALYWYRQSLGQGPEFLIYFQGTGAADDSGLPNDRFFAVRPEGSVSTLKIQRTERGDSAVYLCASSETYRGTYGYTFGSGTRLTVV.

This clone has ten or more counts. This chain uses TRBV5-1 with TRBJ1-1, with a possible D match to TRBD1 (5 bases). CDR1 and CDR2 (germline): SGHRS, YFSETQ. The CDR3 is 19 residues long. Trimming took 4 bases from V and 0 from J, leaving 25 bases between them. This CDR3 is CASSQGRRASGRMNTEAFF. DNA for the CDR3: TGCGCCAGCAGCCAGGGACGGAGGGCCTCTGGAAGAATGAACACTGAAGCTTTCTTT.

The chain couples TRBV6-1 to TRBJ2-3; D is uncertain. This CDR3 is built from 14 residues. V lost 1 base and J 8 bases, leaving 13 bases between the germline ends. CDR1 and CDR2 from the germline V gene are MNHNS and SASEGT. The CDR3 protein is CASSEGQFFGTQYF. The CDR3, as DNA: TGTGCCAGCAGTGAAGGGCAGTTCTTTGGTACGCAGTATTTT.

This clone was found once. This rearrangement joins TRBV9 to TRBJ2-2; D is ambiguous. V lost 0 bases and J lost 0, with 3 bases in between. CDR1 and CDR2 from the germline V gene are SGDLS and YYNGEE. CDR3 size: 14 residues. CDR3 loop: CASSVGPNTGELFF. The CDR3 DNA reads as TGTGCCAGCAGCGTAGGGCCGAACACCGGGGAGCTGTTTTTT.

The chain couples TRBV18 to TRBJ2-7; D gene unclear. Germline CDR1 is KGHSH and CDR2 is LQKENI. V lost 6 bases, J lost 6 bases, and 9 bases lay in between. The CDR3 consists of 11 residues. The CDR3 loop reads CASSTVGEQYF. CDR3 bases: TGTGCCAGCTCCACAGTGGGCGAGCAGTACTTC.

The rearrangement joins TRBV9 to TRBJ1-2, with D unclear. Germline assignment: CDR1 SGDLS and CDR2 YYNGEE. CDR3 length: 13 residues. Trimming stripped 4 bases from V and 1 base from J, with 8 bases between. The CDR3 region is CASSFNSNYGYTF. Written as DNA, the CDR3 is TGTGCCAGCAGCTTCAACAGTAACTATGGCTACACCTTC.

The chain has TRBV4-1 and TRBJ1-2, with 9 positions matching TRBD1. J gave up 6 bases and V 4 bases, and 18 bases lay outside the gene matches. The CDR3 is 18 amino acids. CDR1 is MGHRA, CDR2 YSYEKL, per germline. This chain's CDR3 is CASSPYYSGTGKKNGYTF. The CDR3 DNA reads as TGCGCCAGCAGCCCATATTACTCCGGGACAGGGAAGAAGAATGGCTACACCTTC.

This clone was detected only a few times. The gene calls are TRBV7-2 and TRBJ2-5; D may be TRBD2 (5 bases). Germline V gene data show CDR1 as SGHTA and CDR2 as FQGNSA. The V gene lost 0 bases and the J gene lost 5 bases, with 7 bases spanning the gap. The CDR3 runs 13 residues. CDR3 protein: CASSLASAETQYF. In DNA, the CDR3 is TGTGCCAGCAGCTTAGCTAGCGCCGAGACCCAGTACTTC.

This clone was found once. The CDR3 DNA sequence: TGTGCCAGCAGCTTAGAGGGGGCGCGGGAGACCCAGTACTTC. Its translation is CASSLEGARETQYF. The chain recombines TRBV11-3 with TRBJ2-5, with D possibly TRBD1 on 6 matching bases. The V gene's germline CDR1 is SGHNT and CDR2 YENEEA. The CDR3 extends over 14 amino acids. V lost 0 bases, J lost 5 bases, and 10 bases lay in between.

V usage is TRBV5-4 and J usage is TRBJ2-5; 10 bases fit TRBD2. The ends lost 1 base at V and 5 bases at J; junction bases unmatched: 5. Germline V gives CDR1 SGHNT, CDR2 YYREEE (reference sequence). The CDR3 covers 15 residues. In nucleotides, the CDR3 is TGTGCCAGCAGCTTGCCAGCGGGGGGGCTGGAGACCCAGTACTTC. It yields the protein CASSLPAGGLETQYF. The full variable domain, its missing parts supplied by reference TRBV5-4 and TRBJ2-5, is ETGVTQSPTHLIKTRGQQVTLRCSSQSGHNTVSWYQQALGQGPQFIFQYYREEENGRGNFPPRFSGLQFPNYSSELNVNALELDDSALYLCASSLPAGGLETQYFGPGTRLLVL.

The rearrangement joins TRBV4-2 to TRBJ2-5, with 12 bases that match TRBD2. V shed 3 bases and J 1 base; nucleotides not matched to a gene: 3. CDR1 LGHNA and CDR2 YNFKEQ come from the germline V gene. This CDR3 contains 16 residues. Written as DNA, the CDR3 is TGTGCCAGCAGCCACGGACTAGCGGGGCGCCAAGAGACCCAGTACTTC. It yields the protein CASSHGLAGRQETQYF.

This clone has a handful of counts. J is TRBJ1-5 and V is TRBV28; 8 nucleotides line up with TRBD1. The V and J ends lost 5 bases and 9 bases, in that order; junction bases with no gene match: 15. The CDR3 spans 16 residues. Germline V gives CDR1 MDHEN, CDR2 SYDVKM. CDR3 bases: TGTGCCAGCAGTCCAACGGGACAGGCAGTGGGGATGCCCCAGCATTTT. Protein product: CASSPTGQAVGMPQHF.

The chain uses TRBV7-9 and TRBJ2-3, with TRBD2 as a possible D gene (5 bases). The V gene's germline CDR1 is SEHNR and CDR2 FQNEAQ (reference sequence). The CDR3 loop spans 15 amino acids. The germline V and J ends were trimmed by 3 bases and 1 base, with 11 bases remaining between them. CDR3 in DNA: TGTGCCAGCAGCTTCGGAGGTCCGGGCACAGATACGCAGTATTTT. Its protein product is CASSFGGPGTDTQYF.

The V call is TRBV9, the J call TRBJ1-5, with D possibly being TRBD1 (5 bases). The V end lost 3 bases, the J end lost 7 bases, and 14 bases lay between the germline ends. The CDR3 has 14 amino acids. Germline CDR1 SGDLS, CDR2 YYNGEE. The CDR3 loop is CASSAAQGGQPQHF. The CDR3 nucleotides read TGTGCCAGCAGCGCTGCTCAGGGTGGCCAGCCCCAGCATTTT.

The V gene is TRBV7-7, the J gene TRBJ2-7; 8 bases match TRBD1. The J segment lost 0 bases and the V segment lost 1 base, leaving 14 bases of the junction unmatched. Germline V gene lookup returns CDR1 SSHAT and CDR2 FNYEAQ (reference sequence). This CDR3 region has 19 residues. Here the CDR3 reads CASSLGLGTGGQSSYEQYF. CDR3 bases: TGTGCCAGCAGCTTAGGACTGGGGACAGGAGGACAAAGCTCCTACGAGCAGTACTTC.

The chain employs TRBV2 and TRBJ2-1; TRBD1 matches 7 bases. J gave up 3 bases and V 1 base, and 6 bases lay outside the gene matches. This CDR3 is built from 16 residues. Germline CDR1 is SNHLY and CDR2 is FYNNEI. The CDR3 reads CASSEEGQLNYNEQFF. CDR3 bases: TGTGCCAGCAGTGAAGAGGGACAGTTAAACTACAATGAGCAGTTCTTC.

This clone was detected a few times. CDR3: CASSLGESLRLGYTF. In DNA, the CDR3 is TGTGCCAGCAGCTTGGGTGAGAGCCTCCGGTTAGGCTACACCTTC. The chain carries TRBV5-4 and TRBJ1-2; D remains ambiguous. Germline V CDR1 and CDR2: SGHNT, YYREEE (reference sequence). Trimming removed 0 bases from V and 8 bases from J, with 17 bases in between. The CDR3 sequence is 15 residues long.

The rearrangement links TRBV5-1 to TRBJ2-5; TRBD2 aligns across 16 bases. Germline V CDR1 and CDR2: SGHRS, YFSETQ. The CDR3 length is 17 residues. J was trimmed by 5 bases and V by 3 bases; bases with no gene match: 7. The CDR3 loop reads CASSYGTSGGARETQYF. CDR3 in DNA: TGCGCCAGCAGCTATGGGACTAGCGGGGGGGCACGGGAGACCCAGTACTTC.

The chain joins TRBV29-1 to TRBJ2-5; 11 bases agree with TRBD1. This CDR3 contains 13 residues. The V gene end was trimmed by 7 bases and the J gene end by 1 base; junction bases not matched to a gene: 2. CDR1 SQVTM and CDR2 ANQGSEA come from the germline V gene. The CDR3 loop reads CSGDRGSQETQYF. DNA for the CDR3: TGCAGCGGGGACAGGGGGTCCCAAGAGACCCAGTACTTC.

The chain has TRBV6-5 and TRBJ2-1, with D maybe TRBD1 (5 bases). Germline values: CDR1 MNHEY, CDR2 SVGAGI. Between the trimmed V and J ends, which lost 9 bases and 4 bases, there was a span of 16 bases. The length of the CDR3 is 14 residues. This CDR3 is CASSRAGRYNEQFF. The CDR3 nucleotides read TGTGCCAGTAGCAGGGCAGGCAGGTACAATGAGCAGTTCTTC.

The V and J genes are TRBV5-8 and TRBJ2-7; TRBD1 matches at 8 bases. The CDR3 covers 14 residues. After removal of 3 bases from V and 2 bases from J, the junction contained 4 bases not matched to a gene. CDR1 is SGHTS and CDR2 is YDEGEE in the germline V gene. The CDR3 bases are TGTGCCAGCAGCTCCAGGGGGCCGACCTACGAGCAGTACTTC. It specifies CASSSRGPTYEQYF.

CDR3 protein: CASSQGLAGVYEQYF. The CDR3 DNA is TGCGCCAGCAGCCAAGGATTAGCGGGGGTATACGAGCAGTACTTC. The V and J genes are TRBV4-3 and TRBJ2-7, with 9 bases matching TRBD2. The CDR3 consists of 15 residues. CDR1 and CDR2 from the germline V gene are LGHNA and YSLEER. Trimming cost V 1 base and J 4 bases; bases outside gene matches: 5.